This entry concerns a single T cell receptor beta chain. Its cognate antigen is unknown. Nobody among the patients had been given any treatment before thyroid surgery. The source of the sample is a study of metastatic and nonmetastatic thyroid tumors. For the study at large: Patients with malignant and benign thyroid disease provided blood and tumor or nodule tissue, whose repertoires were compared. General observations from the study: According to reports, the diversity of TCR beta was significantly higher in malignant thyroid tumors than in benign nodules, and this held in both blood and tumor samples.

Original methodology: Using the CDR3 differences seen across clinicopathological groups, the authors built a distant-metastasis classifier for papillary thyroid cancer, which was meant to discriminate distant-metastatic patients. TCRdb re-clonotyped the PCR reads via MiXCR. The V and J calls here are based on TCRdb, not the publication. The sample consists of 3,000 to 5,000 clones, under 35% of them appearing once. CDR3 length: 12 amino acids. Germline V gene sequence: CDR1 SGHTA, CDR2 FQGNSA. V lost 5 bases to trimming and J lost 5 bases, with 10 bases between them. The rearrangement uses TRBV7-2 and TRBJ2-7; weak D call: TRBD1 (6 bases). The clonotype was recovered from a female donor with papillary thyroid cancer or a benign thyroid nodule (not recorded which). Some clones in this sample may be carry-over from other donors' samples. What was sequenced was adjacent normal tissue. Here the CDR3 reads CASSPNRDEQYF. DNA of the CDR3: TGTGCCAGCAGCCCCAACAGGGACGAGCAGTACTTC.